This TCR beta chain was sequenced in a study of T-cell memory formation after mild COVID-19. About the research overall: TCR clusters were mostly donor specific. Study-wide points: Contracting clones, day 15 to 85, had balanced CD4/CD8, and later expanders favored CD4+. There were some responding clones in pre-infection memory, which suggested that cross-reactive memory had joined.

Germline CDR1 LGHDT, CDR2 YNNKEL (reference sequence). This CDR3 spans 17 amino acids. V gave up 4 bases and J gave up 0 bases, with 13 bases separating them. On this clonotype: Its specificity is not known.

A single record per CDR3 protein comes from TCRdb applying MiXCR to the 5' RACE reads. This table has hundreds of thousands of distinct CDR3 sequences, 15% to 20% appearing once. The genes are TRBV3-1 and TRBJ2-6, with unresolved D. Material for sequencing was PBMCs or a T cell subset sorted from them (not recorded which). This clonotype was sampled from a man between 18 and 35 years old who had mild COVID-19 (a few samples of this study predate the infection). Cell type and time point are not known. The CDR3 here is CASSRRSVSSGANVLTF. DNA for the CDR3: TGTGCCAGCAGCCGTCGAAGCGTTAGCTCTGGGGCCAACGTCCTGACTTTC.